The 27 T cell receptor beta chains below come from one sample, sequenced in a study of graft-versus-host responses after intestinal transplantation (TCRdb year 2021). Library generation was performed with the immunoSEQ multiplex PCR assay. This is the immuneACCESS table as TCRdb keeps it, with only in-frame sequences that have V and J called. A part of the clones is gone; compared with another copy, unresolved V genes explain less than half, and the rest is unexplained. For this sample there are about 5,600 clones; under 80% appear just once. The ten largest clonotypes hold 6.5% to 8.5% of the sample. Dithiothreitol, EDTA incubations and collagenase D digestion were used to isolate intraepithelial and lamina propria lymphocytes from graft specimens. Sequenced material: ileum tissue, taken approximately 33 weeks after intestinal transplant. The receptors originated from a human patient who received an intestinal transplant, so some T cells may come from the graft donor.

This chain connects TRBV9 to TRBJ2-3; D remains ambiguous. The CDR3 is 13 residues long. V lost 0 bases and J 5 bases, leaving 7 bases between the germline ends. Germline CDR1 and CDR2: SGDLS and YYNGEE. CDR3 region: CASSVDSGDTQYF. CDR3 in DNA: TGTGCCAGCAGCGTAGACTCCGGAGATACGCAGTATTTT.

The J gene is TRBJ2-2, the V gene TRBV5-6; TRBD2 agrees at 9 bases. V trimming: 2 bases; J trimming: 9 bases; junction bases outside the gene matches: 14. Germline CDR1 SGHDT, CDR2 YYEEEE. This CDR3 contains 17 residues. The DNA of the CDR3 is TGTGCCAGCAGCTTAAATAGCGGGGGACCCTCGGCCTGGGAGCTGTTTTTT. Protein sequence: CASSLNSGGPSAWELFF.

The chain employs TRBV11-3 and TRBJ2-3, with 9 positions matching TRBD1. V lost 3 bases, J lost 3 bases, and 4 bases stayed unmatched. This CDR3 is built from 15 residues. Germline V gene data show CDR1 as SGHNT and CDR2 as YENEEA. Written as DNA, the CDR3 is TGTGCCAGCAGCTTCGGGACAGGGTGGACAGATACGCAGTATTTT. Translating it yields CASSFGTGWTDTQYF.

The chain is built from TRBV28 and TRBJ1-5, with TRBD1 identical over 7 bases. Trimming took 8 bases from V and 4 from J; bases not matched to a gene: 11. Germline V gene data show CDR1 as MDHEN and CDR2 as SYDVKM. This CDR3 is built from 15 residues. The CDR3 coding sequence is TGTGCCAGCCTACCTAAAACAGGGGTGAATCAGCCCCAGCATTTT. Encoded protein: CASLPKTGVNQPQHF.

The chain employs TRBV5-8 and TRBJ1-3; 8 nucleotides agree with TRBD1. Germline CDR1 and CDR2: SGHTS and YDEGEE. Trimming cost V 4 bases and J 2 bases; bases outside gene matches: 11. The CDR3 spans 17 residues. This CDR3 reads CASSTLTGVRPGNTIYF. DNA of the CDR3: TGTGCCAGCAGCACCCTGACAGGGGTTAGACCTGGAAACACCATATATTTT.

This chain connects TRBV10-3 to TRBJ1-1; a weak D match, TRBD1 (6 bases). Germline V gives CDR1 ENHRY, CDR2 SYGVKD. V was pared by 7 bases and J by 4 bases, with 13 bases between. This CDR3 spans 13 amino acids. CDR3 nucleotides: TGTGCCATCAAGGTCGGGGGGGCCACTGAAGCTTTCTTT. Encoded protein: CAIKVGGATEAFF.

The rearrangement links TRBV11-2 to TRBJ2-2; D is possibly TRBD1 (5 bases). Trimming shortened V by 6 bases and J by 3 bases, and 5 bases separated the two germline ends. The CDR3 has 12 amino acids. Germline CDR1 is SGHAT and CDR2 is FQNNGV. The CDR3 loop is CASRGDTGELFF. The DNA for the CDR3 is TGTGCCAGCAGAGGGGACACCGGGGAGCTGTTTTTT.

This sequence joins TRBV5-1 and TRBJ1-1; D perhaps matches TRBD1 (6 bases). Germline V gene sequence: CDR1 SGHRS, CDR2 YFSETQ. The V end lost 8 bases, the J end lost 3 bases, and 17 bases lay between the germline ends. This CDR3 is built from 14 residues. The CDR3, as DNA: TGCGCCAGTCATCTGGCGGGGGGCCACACTGAAGCTTTCTTT. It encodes CASHLAGGHTEAFF.

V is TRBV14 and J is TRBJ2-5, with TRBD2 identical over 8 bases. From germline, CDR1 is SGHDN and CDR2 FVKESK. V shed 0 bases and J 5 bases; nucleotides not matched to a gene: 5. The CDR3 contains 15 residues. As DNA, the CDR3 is TGTGCCAGCAGCCAAGATGGACTAGCACGGGAGACCCAGTACTTC. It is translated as CASSQDGLARETQYF.

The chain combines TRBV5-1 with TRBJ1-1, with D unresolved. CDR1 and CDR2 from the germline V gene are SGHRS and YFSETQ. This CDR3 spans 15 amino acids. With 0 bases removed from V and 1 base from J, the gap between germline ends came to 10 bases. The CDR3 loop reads CASSLDRFPNTEAFF. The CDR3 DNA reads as TGCGCCAGCAGCTTGGATCGGTTCCCGAACACTGAAGCTTTCTTT.

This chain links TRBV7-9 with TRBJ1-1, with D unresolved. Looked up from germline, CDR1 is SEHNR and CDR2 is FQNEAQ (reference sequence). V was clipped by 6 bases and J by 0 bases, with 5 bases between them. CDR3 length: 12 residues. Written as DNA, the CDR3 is TGTGCCAGCAGTCTCATGAACACTGAAGCTTTCTTT. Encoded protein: CASSLMNTEAFF.

The CDR3 region has the DNA TGTGCCACCAGTAGTTGGACGGAGCTACCCTATGGCTACACCTTC. This gives the protein CATSSWTELPYGYTF. The chain couples TRBV15 to TRBJ1-2; D is unresolved. Trimming removed 6 bases at V and 4 bases at J, with 18 bases between. In germline, CDR1 is LNHNV, CDR2 YYDKDF (reference sequence). This CDR3 spans 15 amino acids. Looking up the rest from reference TRBV15 and TRBJ1-2 gives the full variable domain: DAMVIQNPRYQVTQFGKPVTLSCSQTLNHNVMYWYQQKSSQAPKLLFHYYDKDFNNEADTPDNFQSRRPNTSFCFLDIRSPGLGDTAMYLCATSSWTELPYGYTFGSGTRLTVV.

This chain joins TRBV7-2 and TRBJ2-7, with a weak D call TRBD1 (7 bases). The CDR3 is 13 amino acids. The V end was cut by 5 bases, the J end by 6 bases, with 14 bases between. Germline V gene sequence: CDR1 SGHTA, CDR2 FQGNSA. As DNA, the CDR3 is TGTGCCAGCAGCCCGAGACAGGGAGGCGAGCAGTACTTC. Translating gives CASSPRQGGEQYF. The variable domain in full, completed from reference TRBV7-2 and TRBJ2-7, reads GAGVSQSPSNKVTEKGKDVELRCDPISGHTALYWYRQSLGQGLEFLIYFQGNSAPDKSGLPSDRFSAERTGGSVSTLTIQRTQQEDSAVYLCASSPRQGGEQYFGPGTRLTVT.

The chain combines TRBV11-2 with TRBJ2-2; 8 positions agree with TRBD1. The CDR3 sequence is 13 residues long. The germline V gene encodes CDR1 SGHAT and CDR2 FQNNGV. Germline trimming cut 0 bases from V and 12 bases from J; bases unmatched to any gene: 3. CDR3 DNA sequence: TGTGCCAGCAGCTTAGATAGGACAGGGAAGCTGTTTTTT. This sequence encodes CASSLDRTGKLFF.

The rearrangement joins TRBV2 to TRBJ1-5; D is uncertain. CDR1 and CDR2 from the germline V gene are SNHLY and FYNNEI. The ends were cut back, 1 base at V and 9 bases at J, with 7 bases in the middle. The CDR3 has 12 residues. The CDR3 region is CASSEDTGPQHF. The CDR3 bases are TGTGCCAGCAGTGAAGATACTGGGCCCCAGCATTTT.

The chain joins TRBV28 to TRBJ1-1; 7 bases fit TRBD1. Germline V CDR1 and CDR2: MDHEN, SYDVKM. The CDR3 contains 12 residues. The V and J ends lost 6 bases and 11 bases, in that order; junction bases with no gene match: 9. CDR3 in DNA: TGTGCCAGCAGGACACAGGGGCTAATGGCTTTCTTT. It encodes CASRTQGLMAFF.

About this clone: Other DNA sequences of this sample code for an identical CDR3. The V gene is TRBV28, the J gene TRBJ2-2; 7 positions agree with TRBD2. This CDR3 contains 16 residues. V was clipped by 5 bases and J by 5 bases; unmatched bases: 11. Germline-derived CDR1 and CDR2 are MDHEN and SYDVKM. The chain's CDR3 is CASSPAGGGETGELFF. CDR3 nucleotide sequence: TGTGCCAGCAGTCCGGCTGGGGGGGGAGAAACCGGGGAGCTGTTTTTT.

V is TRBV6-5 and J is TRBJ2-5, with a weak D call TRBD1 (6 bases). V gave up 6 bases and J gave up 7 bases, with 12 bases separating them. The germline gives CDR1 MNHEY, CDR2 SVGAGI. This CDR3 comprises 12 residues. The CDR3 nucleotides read TGTGCCAGCAGACTACAGGGCGCGACCCAGTACTTC. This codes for CASRLQGATQYF.

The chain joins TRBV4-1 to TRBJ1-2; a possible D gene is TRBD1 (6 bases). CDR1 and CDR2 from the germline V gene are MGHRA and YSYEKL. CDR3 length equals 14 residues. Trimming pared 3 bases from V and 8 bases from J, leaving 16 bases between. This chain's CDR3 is CASSHTRGSEGYTF. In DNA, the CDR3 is TGCGCCAGCAGCCATACGAGGGGGAGTGAGGGCTACACCTTC.

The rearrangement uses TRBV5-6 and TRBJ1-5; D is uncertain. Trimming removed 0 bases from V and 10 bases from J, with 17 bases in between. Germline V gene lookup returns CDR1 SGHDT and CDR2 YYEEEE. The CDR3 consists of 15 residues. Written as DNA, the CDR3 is TGTGCCAGCAGCTTGGGGGATACCGGGGTGTCTCCCCAGCATTTT. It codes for CASSLGDTGVSPQHF.

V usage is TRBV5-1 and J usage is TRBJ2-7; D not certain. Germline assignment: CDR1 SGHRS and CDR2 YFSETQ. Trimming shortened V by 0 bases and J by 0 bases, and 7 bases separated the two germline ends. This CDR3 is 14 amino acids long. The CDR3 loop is CASSLAADSYEQYF. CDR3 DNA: TGCGCCAGCAGCTTGGCGGCCGACTCCTACGAGCAGTACTTC. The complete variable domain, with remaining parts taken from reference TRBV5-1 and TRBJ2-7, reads KAGVTQTPRYLIKTRGQQVTLSCSPISGHRSVSWYQQTPGQGLQFLFEYFSETQRNKGNFPGRFSGRQFSNSRSEMNVSTLELGDSALYLCASSLAADSYEQYFGPGTRLTVT.

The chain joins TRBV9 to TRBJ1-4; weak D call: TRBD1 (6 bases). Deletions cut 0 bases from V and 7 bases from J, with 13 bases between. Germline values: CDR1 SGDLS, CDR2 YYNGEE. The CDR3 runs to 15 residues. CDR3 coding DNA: TGTGCCAGCAGCGTAGGCAGGGGTAATATTGAAAAACTGTTTTTT. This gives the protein CASSVGRGNIEKLFF.

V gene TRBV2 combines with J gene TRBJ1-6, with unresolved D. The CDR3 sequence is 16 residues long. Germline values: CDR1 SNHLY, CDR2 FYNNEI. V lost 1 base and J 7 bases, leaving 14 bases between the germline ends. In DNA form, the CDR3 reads TGTGCCAGCAGTGAAGACACCCAACCTTTAAATTCACCCCTCCACTTT. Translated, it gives CASSEDTQPLNSPLHF.

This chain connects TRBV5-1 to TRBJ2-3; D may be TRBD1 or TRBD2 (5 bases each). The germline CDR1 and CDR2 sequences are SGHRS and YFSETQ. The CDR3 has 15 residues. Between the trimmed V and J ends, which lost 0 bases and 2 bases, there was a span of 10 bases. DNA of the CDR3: TGCGCCAGCAGCTTGGCCGGGGCACCCACAGATACGCAGTATTTT. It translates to CASSLAGAPTDTQYF. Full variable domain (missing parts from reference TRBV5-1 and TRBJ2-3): KAGVTQTPRYLIKTRGQQVTLSCSPISGHRSVSWYQQTPGQGLQFLFEYFSETQRNKGNFPGRFSGRQFSNSRSEMNVSTLELGDSALYLCASSLAGAPTDTQYFGPGTRLTVL.

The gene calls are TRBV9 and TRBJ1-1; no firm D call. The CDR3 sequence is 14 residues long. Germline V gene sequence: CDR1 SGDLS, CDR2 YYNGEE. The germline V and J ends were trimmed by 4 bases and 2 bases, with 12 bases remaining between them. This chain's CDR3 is CASSPIHFNTEAFF. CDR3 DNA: TGTGCCAGCAGCCCGATTCACTTTAACACTGAAGCTTTCTTT.

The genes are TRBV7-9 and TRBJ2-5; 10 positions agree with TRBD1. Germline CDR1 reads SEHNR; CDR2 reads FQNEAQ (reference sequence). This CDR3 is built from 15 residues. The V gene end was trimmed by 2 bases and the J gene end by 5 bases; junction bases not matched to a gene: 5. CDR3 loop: CASSLPDRGKETQYF. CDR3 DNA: TGTGCCAGCAGCTTACCGGACAGGGGGAAGGAGACCCAGTACTTC.

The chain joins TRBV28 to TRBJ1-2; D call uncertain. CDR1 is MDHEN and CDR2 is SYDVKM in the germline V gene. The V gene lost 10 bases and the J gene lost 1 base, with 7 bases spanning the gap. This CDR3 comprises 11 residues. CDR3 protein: CATASNYGYTF. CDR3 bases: TGTGCCACAGCCAGTAACTATGGCTACACCTTC.